The entry below gives a single TCR beta chain sequence along with its context. The record originates from a study of long-term antiretroviral therapy in people with HIV. In germline, CDR1 is SNHLY, CDR2 FYNNEI. The CDR3 is 14 amino acids. Trimming removed 10 bases at V and 7 bases at J, with 19 bases between. An immunoSEQ assay, version v3.0, was performed at survey level. Repertoires were generated with immunoSEQ multiplex PCR, while TCRdb's copy carries only in-frame clones and drops some. In the table there are more than 20,000 clones, around 69% of which are singletons. The receptor was isolated from a woman aged 40 to 50 with HIV. The sample was unsorted PBMCs, taken about 21 months before starting antiretroviral therapy. The chain couples TRBV2 to TRBJ1-4; D is unresolved. The CDR3 DNA reads TGTGCCATGACCAGATCCGCGGGTAGTGAAAAACTGTTTTTT. This sequence encodes CAMTRSAGSEKLFF.